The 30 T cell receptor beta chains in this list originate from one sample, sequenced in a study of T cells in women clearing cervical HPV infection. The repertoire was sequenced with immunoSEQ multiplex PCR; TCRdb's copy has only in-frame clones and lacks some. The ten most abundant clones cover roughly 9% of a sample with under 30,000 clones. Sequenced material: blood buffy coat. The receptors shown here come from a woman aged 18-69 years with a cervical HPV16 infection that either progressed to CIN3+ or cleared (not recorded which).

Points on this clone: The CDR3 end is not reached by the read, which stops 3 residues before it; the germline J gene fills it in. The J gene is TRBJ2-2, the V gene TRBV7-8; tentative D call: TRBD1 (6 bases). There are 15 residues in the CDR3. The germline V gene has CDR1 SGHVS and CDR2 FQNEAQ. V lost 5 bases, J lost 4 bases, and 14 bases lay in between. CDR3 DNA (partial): TGTGCCAGCAGCCCCCCAGGGGCGCCCACCGGGGAG. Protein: CASSPPGAPTGE. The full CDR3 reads CASSPPGAPTGELFF. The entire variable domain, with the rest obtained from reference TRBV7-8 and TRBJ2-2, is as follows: GAGVSQSPRYKVAKRGQDVALRCDPISGHVSLFWYQQALGQGPEFLTYFQNEAQLDKSGLPSDRFFAERPEGSVSTLKIQRTQQEDSAVYLCASSPPGAPTGELFFGEGSRLTVL.

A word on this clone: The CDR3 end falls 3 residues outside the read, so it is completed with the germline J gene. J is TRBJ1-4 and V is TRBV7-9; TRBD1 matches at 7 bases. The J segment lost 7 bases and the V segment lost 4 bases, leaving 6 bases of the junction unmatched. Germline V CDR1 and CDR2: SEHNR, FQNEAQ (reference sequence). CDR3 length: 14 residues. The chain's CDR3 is CASSSGTVGEKLFF. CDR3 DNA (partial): TGTGCCAGCAGCTCCGGGACAGTCGGTGAAAAA.

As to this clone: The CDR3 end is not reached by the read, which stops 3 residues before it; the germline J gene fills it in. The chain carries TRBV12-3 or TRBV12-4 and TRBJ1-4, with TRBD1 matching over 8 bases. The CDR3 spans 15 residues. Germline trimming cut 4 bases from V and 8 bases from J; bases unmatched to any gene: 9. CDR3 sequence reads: CASSSTGQGGEKLFF. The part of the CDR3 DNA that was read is TGTGCCAGCAGTTCAACAGGACAGGGAGGAGAAAAA.

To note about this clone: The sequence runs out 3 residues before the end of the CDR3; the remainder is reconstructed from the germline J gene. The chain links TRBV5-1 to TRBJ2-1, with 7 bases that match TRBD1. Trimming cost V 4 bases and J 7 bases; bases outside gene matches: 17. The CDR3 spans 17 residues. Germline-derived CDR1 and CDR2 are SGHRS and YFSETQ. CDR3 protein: CASSPNNLLTGWNEQFF. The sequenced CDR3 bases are TGCGCCAGCAGCCCAAACAACCTCCTGACAGGGTGGAATGAG.

The sequenced part of the CDR3 DNA is TGTGCCAGTAGTCCTAGCGGGAGGCCGAATGAG. Translating it yields CASSPSGRPNE. The full CDR3 reads CASSPSGRPNEQFF. This chain joins TRBV19 and TRBJ2-1, with 11 positions matching TRBD2. The read ends 3 residues before the CDR3 terminus; that terminus is restored from the germline J gene. Germline trimming cut 5 bases from V and 7 bases from J; bases unmatched to any gene: 4. The CDR3 is made up of 14 amino acids. The germline gives CDR1 LNHDA, CDR2 SQIVND (reference sequence).

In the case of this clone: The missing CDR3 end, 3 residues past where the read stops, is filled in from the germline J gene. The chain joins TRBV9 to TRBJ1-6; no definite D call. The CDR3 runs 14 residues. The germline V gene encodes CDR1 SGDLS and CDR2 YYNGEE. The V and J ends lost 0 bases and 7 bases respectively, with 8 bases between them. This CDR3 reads CASSVAGDNSPLHF. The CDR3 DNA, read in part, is TGTGCCAGCAGCGTAGCGGGTGACAATTCACCC.

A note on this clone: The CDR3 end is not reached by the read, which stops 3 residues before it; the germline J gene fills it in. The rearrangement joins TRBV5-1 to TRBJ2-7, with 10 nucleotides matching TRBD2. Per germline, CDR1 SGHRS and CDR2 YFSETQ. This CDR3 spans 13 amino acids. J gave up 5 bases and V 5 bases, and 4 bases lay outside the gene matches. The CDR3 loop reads CASRSSGSHEQYF. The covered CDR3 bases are TGCGCCAGCAGATCTAGCGGGAGCCACGAG.

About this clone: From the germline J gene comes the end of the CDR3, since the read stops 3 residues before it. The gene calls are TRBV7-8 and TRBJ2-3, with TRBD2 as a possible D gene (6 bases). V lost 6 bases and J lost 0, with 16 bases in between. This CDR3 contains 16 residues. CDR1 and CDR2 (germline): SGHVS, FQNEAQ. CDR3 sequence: CASSRSSVISTDTQYF. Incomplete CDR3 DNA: TGTGCCAGCAGTCGATCTAGCGTGATAAGCACAGATACG.

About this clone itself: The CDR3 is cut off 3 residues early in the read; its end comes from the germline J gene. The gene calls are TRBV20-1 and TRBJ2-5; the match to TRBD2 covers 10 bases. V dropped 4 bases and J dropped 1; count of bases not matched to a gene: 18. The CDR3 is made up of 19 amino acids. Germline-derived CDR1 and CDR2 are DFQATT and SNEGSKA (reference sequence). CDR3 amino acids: CSAKYVLAGDWAGQETQYF. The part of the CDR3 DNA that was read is TGCAGTGCTAAATACGTGCTAGCGGGAGATTGGGCGGGCCAAGAGACC.

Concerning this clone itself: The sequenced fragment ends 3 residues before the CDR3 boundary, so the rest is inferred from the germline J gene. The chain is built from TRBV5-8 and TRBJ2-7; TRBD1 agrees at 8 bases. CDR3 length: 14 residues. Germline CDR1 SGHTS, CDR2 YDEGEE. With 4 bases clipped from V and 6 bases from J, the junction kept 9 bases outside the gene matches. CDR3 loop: CASSPRLTGGEQYF. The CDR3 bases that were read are TGTGCCAGCAGCCCGCGCCTCACAGGGGGCGAG.

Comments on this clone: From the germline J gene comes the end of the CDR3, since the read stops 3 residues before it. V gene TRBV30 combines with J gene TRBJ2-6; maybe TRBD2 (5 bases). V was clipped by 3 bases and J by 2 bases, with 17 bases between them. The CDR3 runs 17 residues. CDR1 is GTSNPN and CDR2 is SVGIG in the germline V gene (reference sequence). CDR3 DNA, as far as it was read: TGTGCCTGGAGGGTCGGGGAGTTCCTGGCTGGGGCCAACGTC. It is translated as CAWRVGEFLAGANV. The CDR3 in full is CAWRVGEFLAGANVLTF.

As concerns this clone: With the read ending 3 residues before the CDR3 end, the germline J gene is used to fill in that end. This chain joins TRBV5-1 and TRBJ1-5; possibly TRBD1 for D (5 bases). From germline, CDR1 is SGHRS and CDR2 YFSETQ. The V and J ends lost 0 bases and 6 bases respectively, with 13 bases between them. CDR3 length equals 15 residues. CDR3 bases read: TGCGCCAGCAGCTTGGGTCCAGGGTTCTCTCAGCCC. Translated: CASSLGPGFSQP. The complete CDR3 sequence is CASSLGPGFSQPQHF.

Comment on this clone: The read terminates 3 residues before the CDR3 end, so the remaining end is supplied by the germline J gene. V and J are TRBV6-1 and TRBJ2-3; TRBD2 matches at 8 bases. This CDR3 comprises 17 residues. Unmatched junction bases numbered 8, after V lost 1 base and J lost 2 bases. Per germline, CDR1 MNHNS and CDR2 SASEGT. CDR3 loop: CASSEGILAGHTDTQYF. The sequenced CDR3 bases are TGTGCCAGCAGTGAAGGAATCTTAGCGGGACACACAGATACG.

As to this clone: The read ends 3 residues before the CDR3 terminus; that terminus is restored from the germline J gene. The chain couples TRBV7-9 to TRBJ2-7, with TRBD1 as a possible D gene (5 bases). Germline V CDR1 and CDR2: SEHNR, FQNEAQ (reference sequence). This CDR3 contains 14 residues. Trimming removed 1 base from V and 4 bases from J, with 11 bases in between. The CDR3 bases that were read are TGTGCCAGCAGCTTAGGACGGACAATGTACGAG. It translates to CASSLGRTMYE. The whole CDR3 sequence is CASSLGRTMYEQYF.

The sequenced part of the CDR3 DNA is TGTGCCAGCAGTGGGGGACAGGGCAGCAATCAGCCC. Translation gives CASSGGQGSNQP. The whole CDR3 sequence is CASSGGQGSNQPQHF. The V call is TRBV2, the J call TRBJ1-5, with TRBD1 matching 9 bases. The read falls 3 residues short of the CDR3 end, and the missing part is taken from the germline J gene. V lost 4 bases, J lost 1 base, and 2 bases stayed unmatched. The CDR3 sequence is 15 residues long. Germline CDR1 and CDR2: SNHLY and FYNNEI.

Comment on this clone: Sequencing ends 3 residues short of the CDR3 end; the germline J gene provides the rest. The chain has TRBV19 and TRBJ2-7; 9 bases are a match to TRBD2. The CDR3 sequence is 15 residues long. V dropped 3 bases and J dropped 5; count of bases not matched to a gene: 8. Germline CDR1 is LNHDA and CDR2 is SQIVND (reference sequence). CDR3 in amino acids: CASSIGGRAPDEQYF. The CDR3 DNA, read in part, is TGTGCCAGTAGTATCGGCGGGAGGGCCCCTGACGAG.

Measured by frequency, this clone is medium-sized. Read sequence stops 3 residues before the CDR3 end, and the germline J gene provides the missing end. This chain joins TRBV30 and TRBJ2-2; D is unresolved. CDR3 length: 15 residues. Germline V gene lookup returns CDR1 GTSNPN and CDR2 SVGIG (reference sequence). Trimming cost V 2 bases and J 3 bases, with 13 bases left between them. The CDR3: CAWSIQPKDTGELFF. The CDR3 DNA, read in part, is TGTGCCTGGAGTATACAGCCAAAGGACACCGGGGAG.

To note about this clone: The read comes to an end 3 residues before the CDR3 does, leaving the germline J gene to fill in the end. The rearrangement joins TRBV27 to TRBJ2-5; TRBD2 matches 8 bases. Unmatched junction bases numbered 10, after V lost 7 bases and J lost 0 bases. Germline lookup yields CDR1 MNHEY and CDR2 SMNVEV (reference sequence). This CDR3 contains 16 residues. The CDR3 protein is CASNPLADINQETQYF. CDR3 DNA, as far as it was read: TGTGCCAGCAATCCACTAGCGGATATAAACCAAGAGACC.

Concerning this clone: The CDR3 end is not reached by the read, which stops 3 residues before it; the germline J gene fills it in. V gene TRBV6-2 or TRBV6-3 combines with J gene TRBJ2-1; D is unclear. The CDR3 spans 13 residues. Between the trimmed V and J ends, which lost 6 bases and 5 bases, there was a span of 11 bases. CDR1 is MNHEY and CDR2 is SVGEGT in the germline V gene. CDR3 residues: CASSNALHNEQFF. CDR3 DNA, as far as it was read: TGTGCCAGCAGCAACGCGCTACACAATGAG.

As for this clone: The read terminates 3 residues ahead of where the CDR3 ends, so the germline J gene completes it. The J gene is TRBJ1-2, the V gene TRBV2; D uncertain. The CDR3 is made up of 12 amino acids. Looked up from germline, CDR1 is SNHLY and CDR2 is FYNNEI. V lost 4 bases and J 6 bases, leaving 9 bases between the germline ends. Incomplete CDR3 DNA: TGTGCCAGCAGTGTTGTCTTCGATGGC. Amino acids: CASSVVFDG. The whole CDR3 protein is CASSVVFDGYTF.

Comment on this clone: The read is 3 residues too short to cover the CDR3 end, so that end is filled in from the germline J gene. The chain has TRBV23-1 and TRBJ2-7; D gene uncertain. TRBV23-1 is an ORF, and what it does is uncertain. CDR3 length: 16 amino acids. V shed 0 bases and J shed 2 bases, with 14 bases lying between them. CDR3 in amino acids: CASSQSGNTRTYEQYF. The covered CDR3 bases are TGCGCCAGCAGTCAATCCGGCAACACCAGGACCTACGAG.

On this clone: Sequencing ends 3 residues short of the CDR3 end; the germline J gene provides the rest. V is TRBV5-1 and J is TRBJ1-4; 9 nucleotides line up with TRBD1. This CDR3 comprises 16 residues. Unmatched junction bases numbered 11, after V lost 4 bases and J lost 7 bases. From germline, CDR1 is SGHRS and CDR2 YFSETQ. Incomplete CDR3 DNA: TGCGCCAGCAGCCTTCAACCGGGACAGGGATCTGAAAAA. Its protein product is CASSLQPGQGSEK. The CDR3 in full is CASSLQPGQGSEKLFF.

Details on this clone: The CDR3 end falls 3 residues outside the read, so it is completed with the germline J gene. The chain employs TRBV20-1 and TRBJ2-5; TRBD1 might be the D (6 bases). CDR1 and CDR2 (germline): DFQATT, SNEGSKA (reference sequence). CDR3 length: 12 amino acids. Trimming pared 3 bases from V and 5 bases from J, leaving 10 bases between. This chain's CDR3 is CSASWDTETQYF. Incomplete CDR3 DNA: TGCAGTGCTAGCTGGGACACCGAGACC.

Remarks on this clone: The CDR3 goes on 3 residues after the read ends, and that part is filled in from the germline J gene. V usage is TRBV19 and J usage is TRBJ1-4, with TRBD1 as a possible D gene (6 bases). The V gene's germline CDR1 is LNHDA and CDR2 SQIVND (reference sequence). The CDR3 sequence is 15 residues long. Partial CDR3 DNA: TGTGCCAGTACCCCGGAGGCAGGGGAAAGGGGGAAA. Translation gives CASTPEAGERGK. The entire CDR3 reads CASTPEAGERGKLFF.

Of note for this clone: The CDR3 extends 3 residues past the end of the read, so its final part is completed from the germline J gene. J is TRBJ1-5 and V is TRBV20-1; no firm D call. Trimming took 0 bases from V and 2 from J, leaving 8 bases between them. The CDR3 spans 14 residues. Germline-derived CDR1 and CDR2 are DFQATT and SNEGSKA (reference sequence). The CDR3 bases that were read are TGCAGTGCTAGAGATTACGGGGGCAATCAGCCC. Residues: CSARDYGGNQP. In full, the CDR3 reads CSARDYGGNQPQHF.

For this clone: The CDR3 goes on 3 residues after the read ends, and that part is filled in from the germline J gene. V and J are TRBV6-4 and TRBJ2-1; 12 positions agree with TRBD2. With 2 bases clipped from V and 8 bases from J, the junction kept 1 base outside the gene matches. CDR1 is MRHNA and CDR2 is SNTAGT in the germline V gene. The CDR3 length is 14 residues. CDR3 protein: CASSDLAGGDEQFF. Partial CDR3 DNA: TGTGCCAGCAGTGACCTAGCGGGGGGGGATGAG.

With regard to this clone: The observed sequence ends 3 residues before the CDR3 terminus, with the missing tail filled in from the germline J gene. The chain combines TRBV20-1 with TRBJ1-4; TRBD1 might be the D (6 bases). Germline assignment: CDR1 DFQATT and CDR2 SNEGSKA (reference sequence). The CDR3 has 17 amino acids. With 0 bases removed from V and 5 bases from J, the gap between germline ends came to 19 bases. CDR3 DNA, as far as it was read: TGCAGTGCTAGAGATGAGGAGGGGGAGAGTTGGAATGAAAAA. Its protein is CSARDEEGESWNEK. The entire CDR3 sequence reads CSARDEEGESWNEKLFF.

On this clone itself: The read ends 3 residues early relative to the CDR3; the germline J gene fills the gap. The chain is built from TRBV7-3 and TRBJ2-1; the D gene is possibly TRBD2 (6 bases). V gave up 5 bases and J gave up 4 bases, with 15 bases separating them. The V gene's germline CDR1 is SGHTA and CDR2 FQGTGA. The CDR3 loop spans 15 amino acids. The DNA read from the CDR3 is TGTGCCAGCAGCCCTCTAATCGGGACTTACAATGAG. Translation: CASSPLIGTYNE. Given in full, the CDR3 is CASSPLIGTYNEQFF. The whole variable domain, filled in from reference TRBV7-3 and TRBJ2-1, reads GAGVSQTPSNKVTEKGKYVELRCDPISGHTALYWYRQSLGQGPEFLIYFQGTGAADDSGLPNDRFFAVRPEGSVSTLKIQRTERGDSAVYLCASSPLIGTYNEQFFGPGTRLTVL.

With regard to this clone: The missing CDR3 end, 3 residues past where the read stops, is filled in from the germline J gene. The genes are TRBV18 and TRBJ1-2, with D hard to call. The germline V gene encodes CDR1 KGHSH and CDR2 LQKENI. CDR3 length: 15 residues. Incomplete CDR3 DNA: TGTGCCAGCTCACCGCCTAGCGGGAGATTCAATGAC. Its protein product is CASSPPSGRFND. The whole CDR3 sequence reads CASSPPSGRFNDYTF.

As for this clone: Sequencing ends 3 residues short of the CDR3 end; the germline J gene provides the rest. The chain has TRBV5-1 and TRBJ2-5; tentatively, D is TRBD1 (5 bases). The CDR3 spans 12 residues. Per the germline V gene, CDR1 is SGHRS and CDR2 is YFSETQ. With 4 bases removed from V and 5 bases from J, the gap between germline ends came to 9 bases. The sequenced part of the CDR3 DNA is TGCGCCAGCAGCGGGGCGACGGAGACC. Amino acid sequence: CASSGATET. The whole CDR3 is CASSGATETQYF.